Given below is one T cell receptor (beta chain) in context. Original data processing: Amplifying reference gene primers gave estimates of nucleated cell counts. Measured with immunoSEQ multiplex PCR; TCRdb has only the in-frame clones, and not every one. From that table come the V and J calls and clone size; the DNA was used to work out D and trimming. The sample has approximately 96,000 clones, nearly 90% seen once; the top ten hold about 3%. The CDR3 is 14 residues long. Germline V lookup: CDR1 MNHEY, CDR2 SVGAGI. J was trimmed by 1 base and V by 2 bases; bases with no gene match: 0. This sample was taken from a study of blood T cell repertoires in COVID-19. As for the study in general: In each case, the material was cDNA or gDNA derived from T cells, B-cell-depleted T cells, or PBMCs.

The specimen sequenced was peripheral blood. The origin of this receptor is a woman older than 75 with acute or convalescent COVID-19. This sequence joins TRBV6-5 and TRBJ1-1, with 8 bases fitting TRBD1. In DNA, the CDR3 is TGTGCCAGCAGTTACGGGACAGGGAACACTGAAGCTTTCTTT. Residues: CASSYGTGNTEAFF.